The 22 T cell receptor beta chains listed next were all sequenced from one sample in a study of T cell responses to AZD1222 COVID-19 vaccine. Sequencing was performed with immunoSEQ multiplex PCR; in TCRdb, only in-frame clones are kept and a portion is missing. The sample holds under 100,000 clones, about 92% seen once. Here the sequenced sample was peripheral blood, taken 28 days after the second AZD1222 dose. These receptors were obtained from an adult who received the AZD1222 COVID-19 vaccine.

The V call is TRBV19, the J call TRBJ2-3, with TRBD2 as a possible D gene (5 bases). Between the trimmed V and J ends, which lost 6 bases and 3 bases, there was a span of 7 bases. The germline V gene encodes CDR1 LNHDA and CDR2 SQIVND (reference sequence). The CDR3 runs 12 residues. CDR3 residues: CASSGVTDTQYF. The CDR3 nucleotides read TGTGCCAGTAGCGGGGTTACAGATACGCAGTATTTT.

The V and J genes are TRBV10-3 and TRBJ2-7; D is possibly TRBD1 (5 bases). Germline lookup yields CDR1 ENHRY and CDR2 SYGVKD. V was clipped by 4 bases and J by 2 bases, with 12 bases between them. The length of the CDR3 is 14 residues. CDR3: CAISVGQAAYEQYF. Written as DNA, the CDR3 is TGTGCCATCAGTGTGGGGCAGGCAGCCTACGAGCAGTACTTC.

This chain joins TRBV24-1 and TRBJ2-3; TRBD1 aligns across 10 bases. CDR3 length: 15 amino acids. The V gene's germline CDR1 is KGHDR and CDR2 SFDVKD. J gave up 4 bases and V 5 bases, and 5 bases lay outside the gene matches. CDR3 loop: CATSVGQGIADTQYF. The CDR3 DNA reads TGTGCCACCAGTGTGGGACAGGGGATCGCAGATACGCAGTATTTT.

The V and J genes are TRBV25-1 and TRBJ2-6; TRBD1 aligns across 11 bases. J lost 2 bases, V lost 3 bases, and 6 bases had no gene match. The CDR3 has 18 amino acids. The germline gives CDR1 MGHDK, CDR2 SYGVNS. The CDR3 protein is CASSDRDRGNPGANVLTF. For the CDR3, the DNA is TGTGCCAGCAGTGACCGGGACAGGGGGAATCCTGGGGCCAACGTCCTGACTTTC.

In nucleotides, the CDR3 is TGTGCCTGGAGTAAGGACAGGGCCCAGGTAGCCTACGAGCAGTACTTC. It translates to CAWSKDRAQVAYEQYF. The gene calls are TRBV30 and TRBJ2-7; the match to TRBD1 covers 8 bases. Germline V lookup: CDR1 GTSNPN, CDR2 SVGIG (reference sequence). V was clipped by 2 bases and J by 2 bases; unmatched bases: 11. There are 16 residues in the CDR3.

Here the CDR3 reads CASSRRENTGELFF. CDR3 coding DNA: TGTGCCAGCAGTCGGAGGGAGAACACCGGGGAGCTGTTTTTT. The chain is built from TRBV6-5 and TRBJ2-2, with D possibly being TRBD2 (6 bases). CDR3 length equals 14 residues. V lost 5 bases and J lost 1, with 8 bases in between. The V gene's germline CDR1 is MNHEY and CDR2 SVGAGI.

This chain uses TRBV4-1 with TRBJ1-6; D not resolved. V was cut by 0 bases and J by 3 bases, with 9 bases left in between. CDR3 length: 16 residues. Germline V CDR1 and CDR2: MGHRA, YSYEKL. The DNA for the CDR3 is TGCGCCAGCAGCCAAGATCTGAGATTCTATAATTCACCCCTCCACTTT. The encoded protein is CASSQDLRFYNSPLHF.

This chain uses TRBV13 with TRBJ1-2; no firm D call. Looked up from germline, CDR1 is PRHDT and CDR2 is FYEKMQ (reference sequence). With 4 bases removed from V and 4 bases from J, the gap between germline ends came to 7 bases. CDR3 length equals 12 residues. In DNA form, the CDR3 reads TGTGCCAGCAGCTACGGGGTCTATGGCTACACCTTC. It yields the protein CASSYGVYGYTF.

This clone was found once. The chain has TRBV5-4 and TRBJ2-7; D is unresolved. This CDR3 spans 14 amino acids. V was shortened by 0 bases and J by 2 bases, with 9 bases between the two germline ends. Germline loops: CDR1 SGHNT, CDR2 YYREEE (reference sequence). CDR3 nucleotide sequence: TGTGCCAGCAGCTTGGCCCTTGACACCTACGAGCAGTACTTC. Amino acids: CASSLALDTYEQYF.

V and J are TRBV7-3 and TRBJ2-2, with D unresolved. The V gene lost 3 bases and the J gene lost 7 bases, with 6 bases spanning the gap. In germline, CDR1 is SGHTA, CDR2 FQGTGA. The CDR3 spans 12 residues. DNA of the CDR3: TGTGCCAGCAGCTTCGGGCACGGGGAGCTGTTTTTT. Translation: CASSFGHGELFF.

The chain joins TRBV9 to TRBJ2-1; D is uncertain. Germline CDR1 and CDR2: SGDLS and YYNGEE. This CDR3 is 14 amino acids long. Deletions cut 1 base from V and 5 bases from J, with 10 bases between. CDR3 protein: CASSVPGLHNEQFF. Written as DNA, the CDR3 is TGTGCCAGCAGCGTACCAGGATTGCACAATGAGCAGTTCTTC.

The chain carries TRBV5-4 and TRBJ2-3; D remains ambiguous. The CDR3 runs 13 residues. V was cut by 4 bases and J by 2 bases, with 8 bases left in between. The germline CDR1 and CDR2 sequences are SGHNT and YYREEE (reference sequence). In DNA, the CDR3 is TGTGCCAGCAGCGCTATCCCCACAGATACGCAGTATTTT. This gives the protein CASSAIPTDTQYF. The whole variable domain, remainder taken from reference TRBV5-4 and TRBJ2-3, is ETGVTQSPTHLIKTRGQQVTLRCSSQSGHNTVSWYQQALGQGPQFIFQYYREEENGRGNFPPRFSGLQFPNYSSELNVNALELDDSALYLCASSAIPTDTQYFGPGTRLTVL.

CDR3 sequence (DNA): TGTGCCAGTAGTCCGACAGGGTGGAGATCACCCCTCCACTTT. Translated: CASSPTGWRSPLHF. V is TRBV19 and J is TRBJ1-6, with 7 bases fitting TRBD1. J was trimmed by 10 bases and V by 5 bases; bases with no gene match: 8. CDR3 length equals 14 residues. CDR1 is LNHDA, CDR2 SQIVND, per germline (reference sequence).

The gene calls are TRBV4-1 and TRBJ2-5; D is unresolved. Germline lookup yields CDR1 MGHRA and CDR2 YSYEKL. V gave up 0 bases and J gave up 2 bases, with 16 bases separating them. The CDR3 has 17 residues. As DNA, the CDR3 is TGCGCCAGCAGCCAAGAAGGGCTTGGCCACCAACAAGAGACCCAGTACTTC. The encoded protein is CASSQEGLGHQQETQYF.

V is TRBV7-9 and J is TRBJ1-2, with D perhaps matching TRBD1 (5 bases). Trimming shortened V by 1 base and J by 4 bases, and 13 bases separated the two germline ends. Per germline, CDR1 SEHNR and CDR2 FQNEAQ (reference sequence). The CDR3 is 15 amino acids. CDR3 region: CASSLGGYGGYGYTF. CDR3 nucleotide sequence: TGTGCCAGCAGCTTAGGGGGGTACGGAGGCTATGGCTACACCTTC.

This sequence joins TRBV5-1 and TRBJ2-5; 7 bases agree with TRBD1. Germline V CDR1 and CDR2: SGHRS, YFSETQ. The CDR3 runs to 15 residues. The V segment lost 4 bases and the J segment 1 base; nucleotides outside the gene matches: 7. CDR3 DNA: TGCGCCAGCAGCCCAGGGACAGACCTCCAAGAGACCCAGTACTTC. This codes for CASSPGTDLQETQYF.

This clone was seen a handful of times. The rearrangement joins TRBV7-2 to TRBJ2-1; 11 nucleotides line up with TRBD2. This CDR3 is 15 amino acids long. Germline CDR1 and CDR2: SGHTA and FQGNSA. The ends lost 5 bases at V and 4 bases at J; junction bases unmatched: 4. CDR3 in amino acids: CASSQGLAVYNEQFF. In DNA, the CDR3 is TGTGCCAGCAGCCAGGGACTAGCGGTTTACAATGAGCAGTTCTTC.

This sequence joins TRBV6-2 or TRBV6-3 and TRBJ1-5, with D tentatively TRBD1 (6 bases). The CDR3 is 18 amino acids. Germline V gives CDR1 MNHEY, CDR2 SVGEGT. The ends were cut back, 2 bases at V and 6 bases at J, with 23 bases in the middle. The CDR3 DNA reads TGTGCCAGCAGTTACACCCTGACCACAGGGATAGGCGGTCAGCCCCAGCATTTT. Translation: CASSYTLTTGIGGQPQHF.

V gene TRBV5-8 combines with J gene TRBJ2-5, with TRBD2 identical over 8 bases. The CDR3 is 13 amino acids. V lost 4 bases, J lost 7 bases, and 6 bases stayed unmatched. CDR1 SGHTS and CDR2 YDEGEE come from the germline V gene. The CDR3 reads CASSEGLDGTQYF. The CDR3 nucleotides read TGTGCCAGCAGCGAGGGACTAGACGGGACCCAGTACTTC. Variable domain in full (rest from reference TRBV5-8 and TRBJ2-5): EAGVTQSPTHLIKTRGQQATLRCSPISGHTSVYWYQQALGLGLQFLLWYDEGEERNRGNFPPRFSGRQFPNYSSELNVNALELEDSALYLCASSEGLDGTQYFGPGTRLLVL.

The chain uses TRBV5-1 and TRBJ2-7, with D possibly called TRBD1 or TRBD2 (6 bases each). This CDR3 has 15 residues. V was shortened by 4 bases and J by 6 bases, with 20 bases between the two germline ends. The germline V gene has CDR1 SGHRS and CDR2 YFSETQ. The CDR3, as DNA: TGCGCCAGCAGCCCGCATGGGGGCGGGGCGGGCGAGCAGTACTTC. Its protein is CASSPHGGGAGEQYF.

The chain uses TRBV21-1 and TRBJ2-3; whether TRBD1, the table's D call, matches the DNA was not checked. TRBV21-1 is termed a pseudogene. The CDR3 covers 17 residues. Here the CDR3 DNA reads TGTGCCAGCAGCAAACGTGCCCGGGACAGGACCACAGATACGCAGTATTTT. Translating it yields CASSKRARDRTTDTQYF.

The rearrangement links TRBV5-1 to TRBJ1-2, with D perhaps TRBD1 (6 bases). The germline V and J ends were trimmed by 6 bases and 2 bases, with 8 bases remaining between them. The CDR3 consists of 12 residues. The germline gives CDR1 SGHRS, CDR2 YFSETQ. Written as DNA, the CDR3 is TGCGCCAGCACGGGGGCAAACTATGGCTACACCTTC. Its protein is CASTGANYGYTF. The variable domain in full, completed from reference TRBV5-1 and TRBJ1-2, reads KAGVTQTPRYLIKTRGQQVTLSCSPISGHRSVSWYQQTPGQGLQFLFEYFSETQRNKGNFPGRFSGRQFSNSRSEMNVSTLELGDSALYLCASTGANYGYTFGSGTRLTVV.